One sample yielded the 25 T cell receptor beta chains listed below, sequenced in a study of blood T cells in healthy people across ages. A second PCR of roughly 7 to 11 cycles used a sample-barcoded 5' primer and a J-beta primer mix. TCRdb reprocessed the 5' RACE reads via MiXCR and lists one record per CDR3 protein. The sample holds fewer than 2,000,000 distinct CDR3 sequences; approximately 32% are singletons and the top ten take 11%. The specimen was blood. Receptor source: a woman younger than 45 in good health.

CDR3 coding DNA: TGTGCCAGCAGTGAGTATCGGCAGTCTCCCGCTTTCTTT. Its translation: CASSEYRQSPAFF. The chain employs TRBV2 and TRBJ1-1; D is unclear. CDR3 length: 13 residues. V lost 3 bases and J 11 bases, leaving 16 bases between the germline ends. Per germline, CDR1 SNHLY and CDR2 FYNNEI.

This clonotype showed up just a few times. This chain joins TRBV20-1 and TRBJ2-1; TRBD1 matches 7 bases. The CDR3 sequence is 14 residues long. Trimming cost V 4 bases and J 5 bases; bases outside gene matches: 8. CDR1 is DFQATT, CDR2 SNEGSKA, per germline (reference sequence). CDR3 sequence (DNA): TGCAGTGCTATTTGGACAGGAATAAACAATGAGCAGTTCTTC. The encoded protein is CSAIWTGINNEQFF.

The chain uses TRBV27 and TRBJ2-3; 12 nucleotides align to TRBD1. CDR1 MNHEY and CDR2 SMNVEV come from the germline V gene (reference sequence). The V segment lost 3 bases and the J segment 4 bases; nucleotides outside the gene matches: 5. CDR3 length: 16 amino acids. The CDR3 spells CASSLLGTGGPDTQYF. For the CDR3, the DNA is TGTGCCAGCAGTTTGCTGGGGACAGGGGGCCCAGATACGCAGTATTTT.

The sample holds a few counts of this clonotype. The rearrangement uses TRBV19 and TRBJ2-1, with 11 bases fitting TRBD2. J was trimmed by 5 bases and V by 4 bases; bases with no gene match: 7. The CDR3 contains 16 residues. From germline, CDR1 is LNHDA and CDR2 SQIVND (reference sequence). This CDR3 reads CASSRPRLAGNNEQFF. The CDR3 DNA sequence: TGTGCCAGTAGTAGACCAAGACTAGCGGGGAACAATGAGCAGTTCTTC.

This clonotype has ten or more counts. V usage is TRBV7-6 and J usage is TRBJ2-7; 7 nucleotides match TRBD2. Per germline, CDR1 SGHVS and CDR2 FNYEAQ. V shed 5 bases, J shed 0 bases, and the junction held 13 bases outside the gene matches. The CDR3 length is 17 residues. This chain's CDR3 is CASSLSKTGGSSYEQYF. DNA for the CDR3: TGTGCCAGCAGCCTCAGTAAAACGGGAGGAAGCTCCTACGAGCAGTACTTC.

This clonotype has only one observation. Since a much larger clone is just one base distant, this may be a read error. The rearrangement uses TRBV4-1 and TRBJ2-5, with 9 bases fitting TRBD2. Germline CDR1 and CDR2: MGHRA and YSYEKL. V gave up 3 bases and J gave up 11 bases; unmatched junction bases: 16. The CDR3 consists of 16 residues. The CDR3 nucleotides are TGCGCCAGCAGCCAGATTAGCGGGAGATTATATGGTGAGCAGTACTTC. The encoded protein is CASSQISGRLYGEQYF.

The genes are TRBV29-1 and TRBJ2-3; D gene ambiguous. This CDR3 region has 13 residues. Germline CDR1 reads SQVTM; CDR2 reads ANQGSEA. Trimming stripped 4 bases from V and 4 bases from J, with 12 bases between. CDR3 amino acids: CSVGSLSADTQYF. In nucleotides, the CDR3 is TGCAGCGTTGGATCGCTGAGCGCAGATACGCAGTATTTT.

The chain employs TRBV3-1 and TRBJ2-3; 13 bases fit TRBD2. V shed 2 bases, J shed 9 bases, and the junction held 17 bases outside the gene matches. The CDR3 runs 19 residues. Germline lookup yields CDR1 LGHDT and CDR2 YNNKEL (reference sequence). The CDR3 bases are TGTGCCAGCAGCCAACGGACTAGCGGGGGTTCCCCGCGAGATAGCACGCAGTATTTT. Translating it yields CASSQRTSGGSPRDSTQYF.

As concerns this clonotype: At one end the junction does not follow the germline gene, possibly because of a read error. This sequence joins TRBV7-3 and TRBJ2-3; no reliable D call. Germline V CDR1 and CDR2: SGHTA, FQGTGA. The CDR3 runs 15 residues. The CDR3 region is CASSLTFTAADTRYF. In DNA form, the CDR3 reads TGTGCCAGCAGCTTAACGTTCACAGCCGCAGATACGCGGTATTTT.

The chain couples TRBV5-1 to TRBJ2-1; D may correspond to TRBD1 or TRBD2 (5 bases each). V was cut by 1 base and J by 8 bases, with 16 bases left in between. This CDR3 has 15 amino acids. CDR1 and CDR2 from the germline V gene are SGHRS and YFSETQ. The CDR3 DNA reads TGCGCCAGCAGCTTGCATCGACAAGGGACCGATGAGCAGTTCTTC. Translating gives CASSLHRQGTDEQFF.

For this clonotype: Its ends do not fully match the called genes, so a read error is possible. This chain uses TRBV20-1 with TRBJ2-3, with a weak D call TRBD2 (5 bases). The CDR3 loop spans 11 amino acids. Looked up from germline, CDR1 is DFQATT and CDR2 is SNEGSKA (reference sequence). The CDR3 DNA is TGCAGTGCTTGGAGAGCGGATACGCGGTATTTT. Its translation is CSAWRADTRYF.

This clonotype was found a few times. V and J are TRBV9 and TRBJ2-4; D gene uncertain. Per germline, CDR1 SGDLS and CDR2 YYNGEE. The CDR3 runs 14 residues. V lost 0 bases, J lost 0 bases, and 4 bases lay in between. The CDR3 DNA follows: TGTGCCAGCAGCGTAGACTCAGCCAAAAACATTCAGTACTTC. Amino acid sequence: CASSVDSAKNIQYF.

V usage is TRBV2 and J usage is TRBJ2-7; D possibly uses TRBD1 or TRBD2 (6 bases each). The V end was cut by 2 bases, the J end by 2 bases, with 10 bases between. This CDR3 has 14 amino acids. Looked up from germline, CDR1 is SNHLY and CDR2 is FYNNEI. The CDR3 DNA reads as TGTGCCAGCAGTGAAAGGGGGGACGCCTACGAGCAGTACTTC. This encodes CASSERGDAYEQYF. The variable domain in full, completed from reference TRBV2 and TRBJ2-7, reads EPEVTQTPSHQVTQMGQEVILRCVPISNHLYFYWYRQILGQKVEFLVSFYNNEISEKSEIFDDQFSVERPDGSNFTLKIRSTKLEDSAMYFCASSERGDAYEQYFGPGTRLTVT.

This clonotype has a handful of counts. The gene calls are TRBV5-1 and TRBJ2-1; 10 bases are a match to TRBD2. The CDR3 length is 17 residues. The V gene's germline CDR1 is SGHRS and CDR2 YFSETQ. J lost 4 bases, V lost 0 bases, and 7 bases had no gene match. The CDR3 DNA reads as TGCGCCAGCAGCTTGGCGTGGGCTAGCGGGAGTTACAATGAGCAGTTCTTC. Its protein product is CASSLAWASGSYNEQFF. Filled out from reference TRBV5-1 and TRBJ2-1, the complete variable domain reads KAGVTQTPRYLIKTRGQQVTLSCSPISGHRSVSWYQQTPGQGLQFLFEYFSETQRNKGNFPGRFSGRQFSNSRSEMNVSTLELGDSALYLCASSLAWASGSYNEQFFGPGTRLTVL.

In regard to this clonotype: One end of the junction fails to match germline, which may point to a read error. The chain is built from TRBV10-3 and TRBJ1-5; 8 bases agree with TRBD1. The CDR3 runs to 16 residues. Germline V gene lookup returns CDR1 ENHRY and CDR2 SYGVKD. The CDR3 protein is CAIGESGGASTQPQHF. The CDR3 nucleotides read TGTGCCATCGGTGAATCAGGGGGCGCTAGCACACAGCCCCAGCATTTT.

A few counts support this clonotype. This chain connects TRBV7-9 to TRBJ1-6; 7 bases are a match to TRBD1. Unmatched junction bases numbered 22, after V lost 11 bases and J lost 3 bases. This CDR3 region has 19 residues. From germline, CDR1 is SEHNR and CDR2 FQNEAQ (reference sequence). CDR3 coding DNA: TGTGCCGTTAAAACCGCGGGACAGAGTGGAAGCTTCTATAATTCACCCCTCCACTTT. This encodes CAVKTAGQSGSFYNSPLHF.

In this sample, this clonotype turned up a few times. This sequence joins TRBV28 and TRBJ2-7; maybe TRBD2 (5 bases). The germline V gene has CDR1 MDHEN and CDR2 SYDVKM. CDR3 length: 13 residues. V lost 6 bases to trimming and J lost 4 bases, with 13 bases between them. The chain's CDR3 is CASRLPGMYEQYF. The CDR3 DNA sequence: TGTGCCAGCAGGCTCCCCGGGATGTACGAGCAGTACTTC.

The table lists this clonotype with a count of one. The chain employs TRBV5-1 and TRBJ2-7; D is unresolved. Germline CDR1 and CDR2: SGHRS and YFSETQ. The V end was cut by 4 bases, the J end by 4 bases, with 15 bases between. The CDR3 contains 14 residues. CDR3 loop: CASSPSEPRYEQYF. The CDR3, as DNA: TGCGCCAGCAGCCCTTCGGAACCGCGATACGAGCAGTACTTC.

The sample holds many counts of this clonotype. The CDR3 DNA reads TGCAGTGCTAGAGGGGCTAGCGGGGGATCCTACAATGAGCAGTTCTTC. Translated: CSARGASGGSYNEQFF. J is TRBJ2-1 and V is TRBV20-1, with TRBD2 matching over 10 bases. Looked up from germline, CDR1 is DFQATT and CDR2 is SNEGSKA (reference sequence). This CDR3 is built from 16 residues. Germline trimming cut 1 base from V and 1 base from J; bases unmatched to any gene: 4.

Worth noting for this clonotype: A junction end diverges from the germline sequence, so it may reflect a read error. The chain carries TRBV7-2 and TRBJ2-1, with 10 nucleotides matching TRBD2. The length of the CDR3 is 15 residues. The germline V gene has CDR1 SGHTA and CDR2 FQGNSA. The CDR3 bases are TGTGCCAGCAGCTTAGTGACTAGCGGGCGTACTGAGCGGTTCTTC. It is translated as CASSLVTSGRTERFF. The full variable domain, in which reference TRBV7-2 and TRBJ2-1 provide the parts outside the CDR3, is GAGVSQSPSNKVTEKGKDVELRCDPISGHTALYWYRQSLGQGLEFLIYFQGNSAPDKSGLPSDRFSAERTGGSVSTLTIQRTQQEDSAVYLCASSLVTSGRTERFFGPGTRLTVL.

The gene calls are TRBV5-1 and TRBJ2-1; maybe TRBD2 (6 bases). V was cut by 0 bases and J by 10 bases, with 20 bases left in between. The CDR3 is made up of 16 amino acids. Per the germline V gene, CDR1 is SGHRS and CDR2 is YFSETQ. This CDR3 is CASSLEPGLTKGEQFF. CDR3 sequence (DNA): TGCGCCAGCAGCTTGGAACCGGGACTTACAAAAGGAGAGCAGTTCTTC.

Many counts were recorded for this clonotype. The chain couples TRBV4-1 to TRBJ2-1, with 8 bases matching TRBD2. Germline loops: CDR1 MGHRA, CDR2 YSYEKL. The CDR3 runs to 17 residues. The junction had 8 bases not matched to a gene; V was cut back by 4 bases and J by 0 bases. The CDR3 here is CASSLYISGSSYNEQFF. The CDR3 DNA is TGCGCCAGCAGCCTCTACATAAGCGGGAGCTCCTACAATGAGCAGTTCTTC.

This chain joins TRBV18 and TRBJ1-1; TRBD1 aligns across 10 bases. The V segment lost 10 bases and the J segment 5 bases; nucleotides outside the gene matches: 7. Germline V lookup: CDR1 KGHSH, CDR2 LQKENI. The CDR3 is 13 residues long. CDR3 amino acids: CATTQDRGTEAFF. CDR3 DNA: TGTGCCACTACCCAGGACAGGGGGACTGAAGCTTTCTTT.

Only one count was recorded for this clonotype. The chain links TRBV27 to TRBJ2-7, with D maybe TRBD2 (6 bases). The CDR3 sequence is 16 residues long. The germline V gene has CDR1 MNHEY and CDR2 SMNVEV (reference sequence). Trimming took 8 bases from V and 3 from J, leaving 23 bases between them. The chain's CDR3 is CASGSVGTRGYYEQYF. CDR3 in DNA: TGTGCCAGCGGCTCCGTGGGGACCCGGGGGTACTACGAGCAGTACTTC.

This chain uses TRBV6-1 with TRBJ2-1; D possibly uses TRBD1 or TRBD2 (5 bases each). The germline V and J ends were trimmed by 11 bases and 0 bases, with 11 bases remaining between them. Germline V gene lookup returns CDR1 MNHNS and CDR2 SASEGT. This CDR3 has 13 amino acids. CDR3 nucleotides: TGTGCCGTAAGGGACGACTCCTACAATGAGCAGTTCTTC. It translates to CAVRDDSYNEQFF.